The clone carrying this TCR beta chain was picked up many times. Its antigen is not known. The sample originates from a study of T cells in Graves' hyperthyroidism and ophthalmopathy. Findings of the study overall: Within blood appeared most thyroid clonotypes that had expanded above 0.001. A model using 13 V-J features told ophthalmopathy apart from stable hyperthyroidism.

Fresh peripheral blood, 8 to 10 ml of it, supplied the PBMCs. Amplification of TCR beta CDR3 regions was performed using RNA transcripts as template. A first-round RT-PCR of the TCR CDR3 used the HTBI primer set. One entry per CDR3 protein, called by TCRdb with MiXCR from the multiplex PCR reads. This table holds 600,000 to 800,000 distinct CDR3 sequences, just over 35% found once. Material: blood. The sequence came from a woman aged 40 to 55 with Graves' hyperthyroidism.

The CDR3 spells CSVSRQGQGYTF. CDR3 DNA: TGCAGCGTTTCCCGACAGGGGCAAGGCTACACCTTC. The chain recombines TRBV29-1 with TRBJ1-2; 8 nucleotides align to TRBD1. J gave up 8 bases and V 5 bases, and 7 bases lay outside the gene matches. The CDR3 totals 12 residues. Germline V lookup: CDR1 SQVTM, CDR2 ANQGSEA.